The 15 T cell receptor beta chains in this list originate from one sample, sequenced in a study of shared clonotypes between healthy human individuals. Clones were read by immunoSEQ multiplex PCR, and TCRdb kept only the in-frame ones, dropping some. The repertoire has a few hundred thousand clones, about 74% of them found once; the top ten carry 9% to 12%. Specimen: memory CD4+ T cells sorted from blood. Subset meaning: CD45RA-negative fraction. These receptor sequences come from a man aged 25-45 years in good health.

This clone occurred a few times. The rearrangement links TRBV5-1 to TRBJ2-3; 12 bases agree with TRBD2. V gave up 2 bases and J gave up 6 bases; unmatched junction bases: 19. The CDR3 extends over 20 amino acids. Looked up from germline, CDR1 is SGHRS and CDR2 is YFSETQ. The CDR3 DNA follows: TGCGCCAGCAGCTTACTACTAGCGGGAGGACCCGGTAGTCCAGCGGATACGCAGTATTTT. The encoded protein is CASSLLLAGGPGSPADTQYF.

The V gene is TRBV29-1, the J gene TRBJ2-1; D is possibly TRBD1 (6 bases). With 5 bases removed from V and 9 bases from J, the gap between germline ends came to 17 bases. The CDR3 spans 13 residues. Germline V gene sequence: CDR1 SQVTM, CDR2 ANQGSEA. CDR3 loop: CSVPSAGDGEQFF. The DNA for the CDR3 is TGCAGCGTTCCCTCGGCAGGGGATGGTGAGCAGTTCTTC.

The V call is TRBV2, the J call TRBJ1-1; the match to TRBD1 covers 7 bases. There are 13 residues in the CDR3. Germline values: CDR1 SNHLY, CDR2 FYNNEI. The V segment lost 7 bases and the J segment 7 bases; nucleotides outside the gene matches: 9. CDR3 sequence reads: CASNLQGRGEAFF. The CDR3 bases are TGTGCCAGCAACTTACAGGGGCGGGGTGAAGCTTTCTTT. Filled out from reference TRBV2 and TRBJ1-1, the complete variable domain reads EPEVTQTPSHQVTQMGQEVILRCVPISNHLYFYWYRQILGQKVEFLVSFYNNEISEKSEIFDDQFSVERPDGSNFTLKIRSTKLEDSAMYFCASNLQGRGEAFFGQGTRLTVV.

V usage is TRBV19 and J usage is TRBJ2-6, with D hard to call. V lost 5 bases and J lost 0, with 8 bases in between. Per the germline V gene, CDR1 is LNHDA and CDR2 is SQIVND (reference sequence). The CDR3 runs to 15 residues. In nucleotides, the CDR3 is TGTGCCAGTAGTTCATCCGCCTCTGGGGCCAACGTCCTGACTTTC. Protein sequence: CASSSSASGANVLTF. Based on the CDR3 plus reference TRBV19 and TRBJ2-6, the full variable domain is DGGITQSPKYLFRKEGQNVTLSCEQNLNHDAMYWYRQDPGQGLRLIYYSQIVNDFQKGDIAEGYSVSREKKESFPLTVTSAQKNPTAFYLCASSSSASGANVLTFGAGSRLTVL.

The rearrangement joins TRBV7-9 to TRBJ2-3; 9 positions agree with TRBD1. The germline V gene has CDR1 SEHNR and CDR2 FQNEAQ (reference sequence). Trimming at V came to 8 bases and at J to 3 bases, leaving 6 bases not matched to a gene. CDR3 length: 14 amino acids. This CDR3 is CASLGTGRTDTQYF. In DNA form, the CDR3 reads TGTGCCAGCCTCGGGACAGGGAGGACAGATACGCAGTATTTT.

V is TRBV6-6 and J is TRBJ2-1, with D perhaps TRBD2 (5 bases). There are 14 residues in the CDR3. Germline V CDR1 and CDR2: MNHNY, SVGAGI (reference sequence). Trimming took off 1 base at V and 6 bases at J, with 10 bases between the two ends. CDR3 sequence reads: CASSYLDLINEQFF. In DNA, the CDR3 is TGTGCCAGCAGTTACTTGGACTTAATCAATGAGCAGTTCTTC.

This chain links TRBV4-3 with TRBJ1-2; no clear D gene. The V and J ends lost 1 base and 6 bases respectively, with 3 bases between them. Germline V gene sequence: CDR1 LGHNA, CDR2 YSLEER. The CDR3 totals 11 residues. The chain's CDR3 is CASSQGHGYTF. CDR3 sequence (DNA): TGCGCCAGCAGCCAAGGTCATGGCTACACCTTC.

This chain uses TRBV5-1 with TRBJ1-1; possible D gene TRBD1, 5 bases. CDR1 and CDR2 from the germline V gene are SGHRS and YFSETQ. CDR3 size: 15 residues. Trimming cost V 1 base and J 0 bases, with 10 bases left between them. The CDR3 region has the DNA TGCGCCAGCAGCTTGTTGGGACCCATGAACACTGAAGCTTTCTTT. This sequence encodes CASSLLGPMNTEAFF. The full variable domain, its missing parts supplied by reference TRBV5-1 and TRBJ1-1, is KAGVTQTPRYLIKTRGQQVTLSCSPISGHRSVSWYQQTPGQGLQFLFEYFSETQRNKGNFPGRFSGRQFSNSRSEMNVSTLELGDSALYLCASSLLGPMNTEAFFGQGTRLTVV.

The chain employs TRBV5-6 and TRBJ1-3; no definite D call. The germline CDR1 and CDR2 sequences are SGHDT and YYEEEE. V was trimmed by 4 bases and J by 0 bases, leaving 11 bases between them. The CDR3 has 15 amino acids. CDR3 sequence (DNA): TGTGCCAGCAGCAGGCGGGAGAGCTCTGGAAACACCATATATTTT. This translates into CASSRRESSGNTIYF. The full variable domain, completed using reference TRBV5-6 and TRBJ1-3, is DAGVTQSPTHLIKTRGQQVTLRCSPKSGHDTVSWYQQALGQGPQFIFQYYEEEERQRGNFPDRFSGHQFPNYSSELNVNALLLGDSALYLCASSRRESSGNTIYFGEGSWLTVV.

The sample holds one count of this clone. The V gene is TRBV18, the J gene TRBJ1-2; TRBD1 might be the D (6 bases). V lost 5 bases to trimming and J lost 7 bases, with 14 bases between them. CDR1 and CDR2 (germline): KGHSH, LQKENI. The CDR3 covers 13 residues. The CDR3 sequence: CASSEQTGFGYTF. In nucleotides, the CDR3 is TGTGCCAGCTCAGAACAAACAGGGTTTGGCTACACCTTC.

V is TRBV18 and J is TRBJ1-2, with D maybe TRBD1 (5 bases). V lost 3 bases and J lost 0, with 11 bases in between. CDR1 is KGHSH and CDR2 is LQKENI in the germline V gene. The CDR3 runs 15 residues. CDR3 loop: CASSPVQGTNYGYTF. Written as DNA, the CDR3 is TGTGCCAGCTCACCGGTTCAGGGAACTAACTATGGCTACACCTTC.

The chain is built from TRBV5-4 and TRBJ2-5, with D possibly matching TRBD1 (5 bases). The J call may be mistaken, given a closer DNA end match to TRBJ2-7. This CDR3 has 13 amino acids. CDR1 SGHNT and CDR2 YYREEE come from the germline V gene (reference sequence). Written as DNA, the CDR3 is TGTGCCAGCAGCTTGGTTGGGGCGCCCGAGCAGTACTTC. This translates into CASSLVGAPEQYF.

This sequence joins TRBV10-3 and TRBJ2-3, with TRBD1 as a possible D gene (5 bases). Germline loops: CDR1 ENHRY, CDR2 SYGVKD. The CDR3 is 15 residues long. V lost 10 bases to trimming and J lost 2 bases, with 19 bases between them. Here the CDR3 DNA reads TGTGCCACGAAGGGAACAGGCGACTTCACAGATACGCAGTATTTT. Its protein product is CATKGTGDFTDTQYF.

The chain joins TRBV10-3 to TRBJ2-3; possibly TRBD2 for D (6 bases). The CDR3 covers 11 residues. The V gene lost 6 bases and the J gene lost 5 bases, with 6 bases spanning the gap. CDR1 is ENHRY and CDR2 is SYGVKD in the germline V gene. The CDR3 reads CAIRGGDTQYF. The CDR3 region has the DNA TGTGCCATCAGGGGGGGAGATACGCAGTATTTT.

This clone was observed a handful of times. The chain recombines TRBV2 with TRBJ2-1; D is unclear. V lost 4 bases to trimming and J lost 7 bases, with 11 bases between them. The CDR3 runs 13 residues. Germline assignment: CDR1 SNHLY and CDR2 FYNNEI. CDR3 sequence reads: CASSGRLINEQFF. CDR3 coding DNA: TGTGCCAGCAGTGGGAGACTTATAAATGAGCAGTTCTTC.